This TCR beta chain was found in a study of long-term antiretroviral therapy in people with HIV. Study overall: Earliest sampling preceded the 2015 immediate-ART recommendation by about a decade.

The V and J ends lost 8 bases and 3 bases respectively, with 32 bases between them. CDR1 is WSHSY, CDR2 SAAADI, per germline. The CDR3 has 19 amino acids. They ran version v3.0 of the immunoSEQ assay at survey level. Per-sample sequencing targets were roughly 40,000-55,000 T-cell genomes. TCRdb keeps only in-frame clones here, not all; method: immunoSEQ multiplex PCR. The sample records approximately 20,000 clones, more than 70% being singletons. Each HIV-infected participant was given treatment in the United States. This clone was found once. The sample consisted of unsorted PBMCs, taken less than 1.8 years before starting antiretroviral therapy. This clonotype originated in a middle-aged woman with HIV. The chain is built from TRBV10-2 and TRBJ2-7, with D perhaps TRBD1 (6 bases). The DNA for the CDR3 is TGCGCCAGCTCCATGGGGGCAGACTCCCCTATGGCGATTTACTACGAGCAGTACTTC. It translates to CASSMGADSPMAIYYEQYF.